This T cell receptor beta chain was captured in a study of PD-L1 blockade in urothelial cancer. For the study at large: Blood analysis was done at 3 weeks (second dose) and 6 weeks after treatment began. Study-wide results and limits: Durable-benefit patients expanded tumor-associated blood clones more at 3 weeks.

The assay was immunoSEQ multiplex PCR, and TCRdb's table has in-frame clones only and misses some. The data hold some 30,000 clones, with around nine tenths observed a single time. Notes on this clone: What it recognizes is unknown.

The V end was cut by 4 bases, the J end by 0 bases, with 4 bases between. The CDR3 consists of 12 residues. Germline CDR1 and CDR2: MNHEY and SMNVEV (reference sequence). Sequenced material: PBMCs, taken around atezolizumab (anti-PD-L1) treatment. The TCR comes from a man aged 50 to 60 with urothelial cancer. The chain recombines TRBV27 with TRBJ2-7; unclear D gene. The chain's CDR3 is CASSWSSYEQYF. In nucleotides, the CDR3 is TGTGCCAGCAGTTGGAGCTCCTACGAGCAGTACTTC.